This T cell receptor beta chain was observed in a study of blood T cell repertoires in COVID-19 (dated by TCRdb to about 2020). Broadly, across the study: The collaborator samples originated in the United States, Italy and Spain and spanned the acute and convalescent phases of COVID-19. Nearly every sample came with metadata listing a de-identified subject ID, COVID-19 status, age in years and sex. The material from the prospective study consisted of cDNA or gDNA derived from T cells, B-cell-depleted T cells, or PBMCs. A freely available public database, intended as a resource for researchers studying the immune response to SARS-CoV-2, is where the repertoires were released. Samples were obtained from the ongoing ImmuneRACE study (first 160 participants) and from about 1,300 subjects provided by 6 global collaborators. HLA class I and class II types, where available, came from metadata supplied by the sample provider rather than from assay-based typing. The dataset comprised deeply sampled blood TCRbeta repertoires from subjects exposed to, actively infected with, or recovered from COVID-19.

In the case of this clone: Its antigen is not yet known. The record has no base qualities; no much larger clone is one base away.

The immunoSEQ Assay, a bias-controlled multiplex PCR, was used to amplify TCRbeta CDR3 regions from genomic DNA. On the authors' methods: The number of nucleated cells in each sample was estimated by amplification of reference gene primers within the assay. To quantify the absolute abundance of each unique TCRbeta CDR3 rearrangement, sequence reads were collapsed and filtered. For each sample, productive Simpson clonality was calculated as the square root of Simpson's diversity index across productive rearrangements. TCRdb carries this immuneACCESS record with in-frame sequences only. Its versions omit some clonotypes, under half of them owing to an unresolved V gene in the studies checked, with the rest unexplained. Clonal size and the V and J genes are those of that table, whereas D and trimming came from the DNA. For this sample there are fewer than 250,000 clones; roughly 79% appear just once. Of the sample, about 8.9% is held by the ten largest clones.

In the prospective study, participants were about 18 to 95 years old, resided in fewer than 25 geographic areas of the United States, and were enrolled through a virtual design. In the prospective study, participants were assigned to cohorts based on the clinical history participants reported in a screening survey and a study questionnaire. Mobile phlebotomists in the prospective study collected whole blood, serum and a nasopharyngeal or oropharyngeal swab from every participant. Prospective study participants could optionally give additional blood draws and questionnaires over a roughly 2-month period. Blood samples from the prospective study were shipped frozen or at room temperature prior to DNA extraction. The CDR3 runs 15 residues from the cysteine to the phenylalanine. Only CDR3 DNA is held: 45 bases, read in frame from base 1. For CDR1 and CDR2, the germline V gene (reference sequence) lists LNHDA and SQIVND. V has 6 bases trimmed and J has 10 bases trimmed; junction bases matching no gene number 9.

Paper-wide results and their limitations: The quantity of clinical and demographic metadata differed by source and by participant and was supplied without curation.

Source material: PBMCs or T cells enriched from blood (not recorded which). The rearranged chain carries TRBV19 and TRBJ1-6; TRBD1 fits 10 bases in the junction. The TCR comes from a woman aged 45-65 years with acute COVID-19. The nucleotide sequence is TGTGCCAGTAGCGAAAACTGGACAGGGGGGTCACCCCTCCACTTT. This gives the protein CASSENWTGGSPLHF.